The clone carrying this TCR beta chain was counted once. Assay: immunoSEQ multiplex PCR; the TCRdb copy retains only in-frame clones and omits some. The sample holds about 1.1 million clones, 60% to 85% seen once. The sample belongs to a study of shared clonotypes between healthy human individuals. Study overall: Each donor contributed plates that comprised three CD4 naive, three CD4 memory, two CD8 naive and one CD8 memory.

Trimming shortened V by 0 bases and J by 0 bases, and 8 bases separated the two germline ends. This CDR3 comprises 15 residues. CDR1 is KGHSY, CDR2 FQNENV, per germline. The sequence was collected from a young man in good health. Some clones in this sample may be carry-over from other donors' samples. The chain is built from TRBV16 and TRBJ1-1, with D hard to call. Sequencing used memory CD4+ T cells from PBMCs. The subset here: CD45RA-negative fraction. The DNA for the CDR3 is TGTGCCAGCAGCCAATCGTCGGGCCTGAACACTGAAGCTTTCTTT. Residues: CASSQSSGLNTEAFF. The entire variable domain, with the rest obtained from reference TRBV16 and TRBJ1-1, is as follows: GEEVAQTPKHLVRGEGQKAKLYCAPIKGHSYVFWYQQVLKNEFKFLISFQNENVFDETGMPKERFSAKCLPNSPCSLEIQATKLEDSAVYFCASSQSSGLNTEAFFGQGTRLTVV.